This T cell receptor (beta chain) was profiled in a study of shared clonotypes between healthy human individuals. The assay was immunoSEQ multiplex PCR, and TCRdb's table has in-frame clones only and misses some. The repertoire holds roughly 700,000 clones, with about 90% as singletons. V lost 4 bases and J 7 bases, leaving 16 bases between the germline ends. CDR3 length: 15 residues. Per germline, CDR1 MNHEY and CDR2 SVGAGI. Caucasian adults residing in Nashville, Tennessee made up all the donors. The sequence was obtained from a man younger than 30 in good health. Some clones in this sample may be carry-over from other donors' samples. Sequenced sample: memory CD8+ T cells from PBMCs. Subset in this sample: CD45RO+ cells pooled with CCR7-negative TemRA cells. This chain connects TRBV6-5 to TRBJ1-4; D is unresolved. The CDR3 coding sequence is TGTGCCAGCAGTTGGTCCGCCAGATCGGGTGAAAAACTGTTTTTT. Its protein product is CASSWSARSGEKLFF.